This TCR beta chain was identified in a study of blood T cell repertoires in COVID-19. Study as a whole: COVID-19 samples collected from the United States, Italy and Spain covered acute and convalescent phases. PBMCs, B-cell-depleted T cells, or T cells provided the cDNA or gDNA that made up the material.

Germline CDR1 reads LGHDT; CDR2 reads YNNKEL (reference sequence). This CDR3 contains 14 residues. V gave up 0 bases and J gave up 5 bases, with 10 bases separating them. As originally analysed: For nucleated cells, counts were estimated from reference gene primer amplification. The repertoire was sequenced with immunoSEQ multiplex PCR; TCRdb's copy has only in-frame clones and lacks some. V and J calls and clone size are as listed in that table; D and trimming were resolved from the DNA. The sample consists of roughly 300,000 clones, just over 90% of them appearing once. Enrollment of patients from Seattle took place during active infection, with longitudinal follow-up.

The specimen sequenced was peripheral blood. The clonotype was recovered from a woman in her twenties or thirties with COVID-19, enrolled during active disease. The chain employs TRBV3-1 (or the pseudogene TRBV3-2) and TRBJ2-5; D not resolved. CDR3 sequence reads: CASSQDLQWETQYF. The CDR3 DNA follows: TGTGCCAGCAGCCAAGATCTCCAGTGGGAGACCCAGTACTTC.